The 29 T cell receptor beta chains presented below share a single source sample, sequenced in a study of shared clonotypes between healthy human individuals. The table came from immunoSEQ multiplex PCR; TCRdb's copy has only in-frame clones and leaves some out. The table has about 2.5 million clones, roughly 92% seen once; the top ten hold around 0.4%. Sequenced sample: naive CD4+ T cells from PBMCs. Subset of the sample: CD45RA+ positively selected. These receptors all stem from a man between 18 and 29 years old in good health. Some clones in this sample may be carry-over from other donors' samples.

This clone was found once. V is TRBV11-1 and J is TRBJ2-2; D is undetermined. Germline values: CDR1 SGHAT, CDR2 FQDESV (reference sequence). The V gene lost 1 base and the J gene lost 6 bases, with 3 bases spanning the gap. The CDR3 spans 12 residues. CDR3 in DNA: TGTGCCAGCAGCTTAGATTCCGGGGAGCTGTTTTTT. Protein: CASSLDSGELFF.

The chain links TRBV6-5 to TRBJ1-5; unclear D gene. CDR3 length: 13 amino acids. With 0 bases removed from V and 7 bases from J, the gap between germline ends came to 7 bases. Germline V gives CDR1 MNHEY, CDR2 SVGAGI. The CDR3: CASSYSSRQPQHF. The CDR3 nucleotides read TGTGCCAGCAGTTACTCGAGCCGACAGCCCCAGCATTTT.

This clone was seen only once. V is TRBV10-3 and J is TRBJ1-5, with D maybe TRBD1 (6 bases). The germline V gene has CDR1 ENHRY and CDR2 SYGVKD. Trimming cost V 3 bases and J 7 bases, with 16 bases left between them. The CDR3 extends over 15 amino acids. CDR3 coding DNA: TGTGCCATCAGTGATGGCCAGGGGCTAAGGCAGCCCCAGCATTTT. The encoded protein is CAISDGQGLRQPQHF.

The chain has TRBV5-1 and TRBJ1-2; D perhaps matches TRBD1 (5 bases). This CDR3 contains 13 residues. The V end was cut by 4 bases, the J end by 6 bases, with 13 bases between. The germline V gene encodes CDR1 SGHRS and CDR2 YFSETQ. The CDR3 protein is CASSDSGVDGYTF. The CDR3 DNA reads as TGCGCCAGCAGCGACAGTGGGGTGGATGGCTACACCTTC.

As concerns this clone: Other nucleotide sequences in the sample specify the same CDR3. The chain carries TRBV5-4 and TRBJ2-3, with D possibly TRBD2 on 5 matching bases. With 4 bases removed from V and 3 bases from J, the gap between germline ends came to 9 bases. The CDR3 loop spans 13 amino acids. Germline V gives CDR1 SGHNT, CDR2 YYREEE (reference sequence). The CDR3 nucleotides read TGTGCCAGCAGCCTCCGGGGAACAGATACGCAGTATTTT. It yields the protein CASSLRGTDTQYF.

Details on this clone: This sample includes further DNA sequences coding for the same CDR3. This chain uses TRBV5-1 with TRBJ2-7; a weak D match, TRBD2 (6 bases). V lost 0 bases and J lost 4, with 14 bases in between. The CDR3 spans 15 residues. Germline V gene sequence: CDR1 SGHRS, CDR2 YFSETQ. The CDR3 region has the DNA TGCGCCAGCAGCTTGGTCCAGGGAGGCTCTTACGAGCAGTACTTC. The encoded protein is CASSLVQGGSYEQYF. Variable domain in full (rest from reference TRBV5-1 and TRBJ2-7): KAGVTQTPRYLIKTRGQQVTLSCSPISGHRSVSWYQQTPGQGLQFLFEYFSETQRNKGNFPGRFSGRQFSNSRSEMNVSTLELGDSALYLCASSLVQGGSYEQYFGPGTRLTVT.

The rearrangement links TRBV11-2 to TRBJ2-2; unclear D gene. The CDR3 totals 12 residues. V was clipped by 5 bases and J by 13 bases, with 14 bases between them. The germline V gene encodes CDR1 SGHAT and CDR2 FQNNGV. In DNA, the CDR3 is TGTGCCAGCAGCCTCGTCCACCCGGGGCTGTTTTTT. Amino acid sequence: CASSLVHPGLFF.

The rearrangement links TRBV5-1 to TRBJ2-5, with TRBD1 matching over 12 bases. This CDR3 is built from 15 residues. Per germline, CDR1 SGHRS and CDR2 YFSETQ. V trimming: 5 bases; J trimming: 1 base; junction bases outside the gene matches: 3. The CDR3 nucleotides are TGCGCCAGCAGACGGGACAGGGGGCCCCAAGAGACCCAGTACTTC. Residues: CASRRDRGPQETQYF.

The rearrangement joins TRBV4-1 to TRBJ1-2; the match to TRBD1 covers 12 bases. There are 16 residues in the CDR3. CDR1 is MGHRA, CDR2 YSYEKL, per germline. Trimming took 4 bases from V and 7 from J; bases not matched to a gene: 10. CDR3: CASSRMQGQGAGGYTF. For the CDR3, the DNA is TGCGCCAGCAGCCGCATGCAGGGACAGGGGGCGGGTGGCTACACCTTC.

The chain has TRBV25-1 and TRBJ2-1; 11 bases agree with TRBD1. Germline lookup yields CDR1 MGHDK and CDR2 SYGVNS. J was trimmed by 9 bases and V by 2 bases; bases with no gene match: 9. The CDR3 has 16 amino acids. CDR3 in amino acids: CASSEVIGTGGPEQFF. CDR3 DNA sequence: TGTGCCAGCAGTGAAGTGATTGGGACAGGGGGACCTGAGCAGTTCTTC.

This chain links TRBV28 with TRBJ1-6; maybe TRBD1 (5 bases). The CDR3 extends over 15 amino acids. The germline V gene encodes CDR1 MDHEN and CDR2 SYDVKM. Trimming shortened V by 8 bases and J by 1 base, and 12 bases separated the two germline ends. Here the CDR3 reads CASLAGGSYNSPLHF. The CDR3 nucleotides read TGTGCCAGCCTTGCGGGGGGATCCTATAATTCACCCCTCCACTTT.

The V and J genes are TRBV2 and TRBJ1-4, with D possibly matching TRBD1 (5 bases). Germline V lookup: CDR1 SNHLY, CDR2 FYNNEI. This CDR3 is built from 12 residues. Trimming removed 5 bases from V and 8 bases from J, with 9 bases in between. The CDR3 DNA follows: TGTGCCAGCAGTTGGACATACGAAAAACTGTTTTTT. The encoded protein is CASSWTYEKLFF.

This rearrangement joins TRBV18 to TRBJ2-7; 10 positions match TRBD1. V was pared by 8 bases and J by 4 bases, with 11 bases of the junction left unmatched. This CDR3 is built from 15 residues. CDR1 and CDR2 from the germline V gene are KGHSH and LQKENI. In nucleotides, the CDR3 is TGTGCCAGCCAAGACAGGGGGACAGGGGAATACGAGCAGTACTTC. This codes for CASQDRGTGEYEQYF.

Comment on this clone: The identical CDR3 is also encoded by other nucleotide sequences in the sample. The chain has TRBV7-2 and TRBJ2-5, with D hard to call. Per the germline V gene, CDR1 is SGHTA and CDR2 is FQGNSA. This CDR3 contains 11 residues. Trimming removed 5 bases at V and 2 bases at J, with 3 bases between. The DNA of the CDR3 is TGTGCCAGCAGCCCGCAAGAGACCCAGTACTTC. Protein sequence: CASSPQETQYF.

This chain connects TRBV6-1 to TRBJ2-5, with TRBD1 matching over 8 bases. Per the germline V gene, CDR1 is MNHNS and CDR2 is SASEGT. V was pared by 2 bases and J by 5 bases, with 7 bases of the junction left unmatched. The CDR3 covers 15 residues. CDR3: CASSERDRSWETQYF. In nucleotides, the CDR3 is TGTGCCAGCAGTGAAAGGGACAGGTCCTGGGAGACCCAGTACTTC.

The chain employs TRBV10-3 and TRBJ2-3; TRBD2 is a possible D gene (6 bases). The CDR3 has 14 amino acids. Trimming shortened V by 3 bases and J by 5 bases, and 12 bases separated the two germline ends. Germline V gene sequence: CDR1 ENHRY, CDR2 SYGVKD. The CDR3 is CAISDSTGGDTQYF. The CDR3 DNA reads TGTGCCATCAGTGACTCCACCGGGGGAGATACGCAGTATTTT.

With respect to this clone: Additional DNA sequences in this sample encode the identical CDR3. CDR3 amino acids: CSARDRQTQYF. The CDR3 bases are TGCAGTGCTAGAGATCGGCAGACCCAGTACTTC. V usage is TRBV20-1 and J usage is TRBJ2-5; D not resolved. Germline-derived CDR1 and CDR2 are DFQATT and SNEGSKA (reference sequence). This CDR3 spans 11 amino acids. Between the trimmed V and J ends, which lost 0 bases and 6 bases, there was a span of 5 bases.

This chain links TRBV25-1 with TRBJ1-2, with TRBD1 matching over 8 bases. This CDR3 has 17 amino acids. Germline lookup yields CDR1 MGHDK and CDR2 SYGVNS. The ends lost 7 bases at V and 5 bases at J; junction bases unmatched: 18. The CDR3 region has the DNA TGTGCCAGCATCCGGGTAACAGGGGGTAGCTCTTGGTATGGCTACACCTTC. This translates into CASIRVTGGSSWYGYTF.

A remark on this clone: Distinct nucleotide sequences in the sample also encode this CDR3. V and J are TRBV18 and TRBJ2-7; D gene uncertain. The germline V gene encodes CDR1 KGHSH and CDR2 LQKENI. Trimming stripped 3 bases from V and 7 bases from J, with 10 bases between. The CDR3 loop spans 12 amino acids. The CDR3 region is CASSPEVGEQYF. For the CDR3, the DNA is TGTGCCAGCTCACCCGAGGTGGGGGAGCAGTACTTC.

The chain couples TRBV18 to TRBJ1-1; no definite D call. The V end lost 0 bases, the J end lost 10 bases, and 15 bases lay between the germline ends. Germline CDR1 reads KGHSH; CDR2 reads LQKENI. This CDR3 contains 14 residues. CDR3 in DNA: TGTGCCAGCTCACCACCTGTTGAGGGTAGTGGAGCTTTCTTT. Amino acid sequence: CASSPPVEGSGAFF.

This clone has only one observation. The CDR3 protein is CATLRVFGGEQYF. Here the CDR3 DNA reads TGTGCCACTCTCCGTGTCTTCGGGGGCGAGCAGTACTTC. The V call is TRBV6-6, the J call TRBJ2-7; TRBD2 is a possible D gene (6 bases). Between the trimmed V and J ends, which lost 10 bases and 6 bases, there was a span of 19 bases. CDR1 is MNHNY and CDR2 is SVGAGI in the germline V gene (reference sequence). The CDR3 spans 13 residues.

This chain joins TRBV5-4 and TRBJ2-5, with TRBD2 matching over 7 bases. Unmatched junction bases numbered 6, after V lost 3 bases and J lost 1 base. CDR3 size: 15 residues. CDR1 is SGHNT and CDR2 is YYREEE in the germline V gene (reference sequence). The CDR3 spells CASSWEGRVQETQYF. In DNA form, the CDR3 reads TGTGCCAGCAGCTGGGAGGGCAGAGTCCAAGAGACCCAGTACTTC.

The V gene is TRBV7-8, the J gene TRBJ2-2; D is perhaps TRBD1 (5 bases). This CDR3 comprises 13 residues. Germline values: CDR1 SGHVS, CDR2 FQNEAQ. V was pared by 5 bases and J by 6 bases, with 10 bases between. The CDR3 nucleotides are TGTGCCAGCAGCGCCTTCAGGGCCGGGGAGCTGTTTTTT. Translation gives CASSAFRAGELFF.

V and J are TRBV5-4 and TRBJ2-1, with 13 bases that match TRBD2. Germline assignment: CDR1 SGHNT and CDR2 YYREEE (reference sequence). The CDR3 has 16 residues. Trimming cost V 4 bases and J 6 bases; bases outside gene matches: 7. CDR3 loop: CASSQGLAGFGNEQFF. The CDR3 nucleotides read TGTGCCAGCAGCCAGGGACTAGCGGGATTTGGCAATGAGCAGTTCTTC.

The chain's CDR3 is CASSLAGTSGSNTGELFF. The CDR3 nucleotides read TGTGCCAGCAGCTTAGCCGGGACTAGCGGATCGAACACCGGGGAGCTGTTTTTT. The genes are TRBV5-6 and TRBJ2-2; TRBD2 aligns across 11 bases. Germline V gene lookup returns CDR1 SGHDT and CDR2 YYEEEE. CDR3 length: 18 amino acids. V lost 2 bases, J lost 0 bases, and 6 bases stayed unmatched.

V and J are TRBV7-9 and TRBJ2-1, with 8 positions matching TRBD2. From germline, CDR1 is SEHNR and CDR2 FQNEAQ (reference sequence). J lost 14 bases, V lost 5 bases, and 8 bases had no gene match. This CDR3 is built from 12 residues. The CDR3 loop reads CASSLSGIGEFF. The CDR3 DNA is TGTGCCAGCAGCCTTAGCGGGATCGGAGAGTTCTTC.

The chain carries TRBV2 and TRBJ1-5, with 7 bases fitting TRBD1. V lost 6 bases, J lost 7 bases, and 9 bases stayed unmatched. The CDR3 spans 14 residues. In germline, CDR1 is SNHLY, CDR2 FYNNEI. CDR3 bases: TGTGCCAGCAGCGCCGACAGGGTTCGCCAGCCCCAGCATTTT. It yields the protein CASSADRVRQPQHF.

This chain uses TRBV9 with TRBJ2-2; TRBD2 matches at 8 bases. The germline CDR1 and CDR2 sequences are SGDLS and YYNGEE. V lost 2 bases and J lost 4; bases outside the gene matches: 10. This CDR3 is built from 17 residues. CDR3 in DNA: TGTGCCAGCAGCGTCAGCGGGGGAGGGCCGAGCACCGGGGAGCTGTTTTTT. Translated: CASSVSGGGPSTGELFF.

Comment on this clone: The identical CDR3 is also encoded by other nucleotide sequences in the sample. The chain uses TRBV29-1 and TRBJ2-7; D gene uncertain. V was pared by 4 bases and J by 0 bases, with 7 bases between. The CDR3 has 12 amino acids. Germline V gives CDR1 SQVTM, CDR2 ANQGSEA. CDR3 sequence reads: CSVGQSSYEQYF. The CDR3, as DNA: TGCAGCGTTGGACAAAGCTCCTACGAGCAGTACTTC.